Each of the 17 T cell receptor beta chains below was sequenced from the same sample in a study of PD-1 blockade in mismatch repair-deficient tumors (dated by TCRdb to the late 2010s). The library came from the immunoSEQ multiplex PCR assay. Sourced from immuneACCESS, this table was stored by TCRdb with only in-frame sequences that have V and J called. A share of the clones is absent; for the studies checked, an unresolved V gene accounts for under half, and the remainder has no known explanation. The sample profile shows 11,000 to 15,000 clones; 70% to 90% of them were found once. The top ten hold 9.5% to 12% of the sample. The time point label here, explained by the study, means: identical approximately nine-day culture without peptide (control). These receptors' antigens are unknown. The input for sequencing was cells cultured in vitro, taken from a patient treated with pembrolizumab. These receptors were taken from an adult with mismatch repair-deficient cancer.

V gene TRBV7-8 combines with J gene TRBJ2-7; D ambiguous. The CDR3 runs to 13 residues. Germline CDR1 is SGHVS and CDR2 is FQNEAQ. The germline V and J ends were trimmed by 4 bases and 2 bases, with 9 bases remaining between them. CDR3 coding DNA: TGTGCCAGCAGCTCCGGTATGACCTACGAGCAGTACTTC. As protein: CASSSGMTYEQYF.

The V gene is TRBV4-1, the J gene TRBJ1-5; D gene unclear. The CDR3 contains 15 residues. Germline values: CDR1 MGHRA, CDR2 YSYEKL. Trimming took off 4 bases at V and 4 bases at J, with 14 bases between the two ends. The chain's CDR3 is CASSLDIGNNQPQHF. CDR3 nucleotide sequence: TGCGCCAGCAGCCTCGATATAGGGAATAATCAGCCCCAGCATTTT.

V is TRBV21-1 and J is TRBJ2-7; the table's D call, TRBD1, has no DNA check behind it. TRBV21-1 is assigned pseudogene status. The CDR3 length is 15 residues. The CDR3 sequence is CATNLAGQRSYEQYF. CDR3 DNA: TGTGCCACCAACTTGGCTGGACAGAGATCCTACGAGCAGTACTTC.

This CDR3 is CASSRAQGYTGELFF. The CDR3 DNA follows: TGTGCCAGCAGCCGGGCCCAGGGGTACACCGGGGAGCTGTTTTTT. V gene TRBV5-6 combines with J gene TRBJ2-2; TRBD1 is a possible D gene (6 bases). Germline V gene lookup returns CDR1 SGHDT and CDR2 YYEEEE. Deletions cut 4 bases from V and 3 bases from J, with 13 bases between. The CDR3 contains 15 residues.

CDR3 amino acids: CASSIGQGYGYTF. In nucleotides, the CDR3 is TGTGCCAGCAGTATCGGACAGGGGTATGGCTACACCTTC. The V call is TRBV28, the J call TRBJ1-2, with TRBD1 identical over 9 bases. J lost 5 bases, V lost 5 bases, and 3 bases had no gene match. There are 13 residues in the CDR3. Germline CDR1 MDHEN, CDR2 SYDVKM.

This clone was found a few times. The chain uses TRBV11-2 and TRBJ2-7, with D possibly matching TRBD2 (6 bases). Germline V gives CDR1 SGHAT, CDR2 FQNNGV. V dropped 1 base and J dropped 6 bases, with 10 bases sitting between them. The CDR3 has 13 amino acids. In nucleotides, the CDR3 is TGTGCCAGCAGCTTAGGACACGGGGGCGAGCAGTACTTC. This translates into CASSLGHGGEQYF.

J is TRBJ2-1 and V is TRBV10-3, with 7 positions matching TRBD2. The germline V gene has CDR1 ENHRY and CDR2 SYGVKD. With 6 bases clipped from V and 5 bases from J, the junction kept 13 bases outside the gene matches. CDR3 length equals 16 residues. CDR3 in DNA: TGTGCCATCAGCTCCTCCTCGGGGGGAACTAACAATGAGCAGTTCTTC. It specifies CAISSSSGGTNNEQFF.

The sample holds one count of this clone. The chain combines TRBV30 with TRBJ2-2, with unresolved D. Trimming pared 2 bases from V and 7 bases from J, leaving 2 bases between. CDR3 length: 10 residues. CDR1 and CDR2 from the germline V gene are GTSNPN and SVGIG (reference sequence). In DNA, the CDR3 is TGTGCCTGGAGTTACGGGGAGCTGTTTTTT. Its protein is CAWSYGELFF.

The chain joins TRBV6-1 to TRBJ2-5, with D maybe TRBD1 (7 bases). The CDR3 contains 15 residues. Germline V gene lookup returns CDR1 MNHNS and CDR2 SASEGT. V was trimmed by 3 bases and J by 1 base, leaving 12 bases between them. This CDR3 is CASSDGGTVQETQYF. For the CDR3, the DNA is TGTGCCAGCAGTGATGGAGGGACAGTCCAAGAGACCCAGTACTTC.

V and J are TRBV28 and TRBJ1-5, with D unresolved. The CDR3 contains 15 residues. Germline CDR1 is MDHEN and CDR2 is SYDVKM. Trimming left V 5 bases short and J 4 bases short, with 15 bases between. The CDR3 reads CASSHQARPNQPQHF. CDR3 in DNA: TGTGCCAGCAGTCATCAGGCTAGGCCAAATCAGCCCCAGCATTTT. Variable domain in full (rest from reference TRBV28 and TRBJ1-5): DVKVTQSSRYLVKRTGEKVFLECVQDMDHENMFWYRQDPGLGLRLIYFSYDVKMKEKGDIPEGYSVSREKKERFSLILESASTNQTSMYLCASSHQARPNQPQHFGDGTRLSIL.

The chain links TRBV28 to TRBJ2-1; tentative D call: TRBD1 (5 bases). Between the trimmed V and J ends, which lost 1 base and 3 bases, there was a span of 7 bases. This CDR3 has 14 amino acids. Germline CDR1 MDHEN, CDR2 SYDVKM. In DNA form, the CDR3 reads TGTGCCAGCAGTTTATTTCAGGGCTACAATGAGCAGTTCTTC. Protein sequence: CASSLFQGYNEQFF.

The rearrangement joins TRBV30 to TRBJ1-1, with D unclear. This CDR3 has 14 residues. The V end was cut by 0 bases, the J end by 2 bases, with 10 bases between. CDR1 is GTSNPN, CDR2 SVGIG, per germline (reference sequence). CDR3 loop: CAWSVGMGNTEAFF. CDR3 nucleotides: TGTGCCTGGAGTGTGGGGATGGGTAACACTGAAGCTTTCTTT.

The chain has TRBV5-1 and TRBJ2-1; D gene uncertain. Between the trimmed V and J ends, which lost 5 bases and 3 bases, there was a span of 9 bases. Per germline, CDR1 SGHRS and CDR2 YFSETQ. The CDR3 is 13 amino acids. DNA of the CDR3: TGCGCCAGCAGGGTGGGCGGCTACAATGAGCAGTTCTTC. It encodes CASRVGGYNEQFF.

The chain recombines TRBV4-1 with TRBJ2-7; D uncertain. The CDR3 totals 13 residues. V was pared by 1 base and J by 0 bases, with 4 bases between. In germline, CDR1 is MGHRA, CDR2 YSYEKL. The CDR3 is CASSQVSSYEQYF. The DNA of the CDR3 is TGCGCCAGCAGCCAAGTAAGCTCCTACGAGCAGTACTTC.

Only one count was recorded for this clone. The chain joins TRBV14 to TRBJ2-2, with TRBD2 matching 8 bases. Germline lookup yields CDR1 SGHDN and CDR2 FVKESK. Trimming took 4 bases from V and 1 from J; bases not matched to a gene: 8. The CDR3 has 17 residues. The CDR3: CASSRPETSVNTGELFF. The DNA for the CDR3 is TGTGCCAGCAGCCGACCAGAGACTAGCGTGAACACCGGGGAGCTGTTTTTT.

This clone was counted once. The CDR3 reads CASRYSGDGIVYEQYF. CDR3 nucleotides: TGTGCCAGCAGATATAGCGGGGACGGTATTGTCTACGAGCAGTACTTC. The chain has TRBV6-9 and TRBJ2-7; 8 bases match TRBD2. Trimming at V came to 6 bases and at J to 3 bases, leaving 13 bases not matched to a gene. Looked up from germline, CDR1 is MNHGY and CDR2 is SVAAGI. CDR3 length: 16 amino acids.

The chain is built from TRBV19 and TRBJ2-1; the D gene is possibly TRBD2 (6 bases). Between the trimmed V and J ends, which lost 4 bases and 8 bases, there was a span of 15 bases. CDR1 LNHDA and CDR2 SQIVND come from the germline V gene (reference sequence). The CDR3 runs to 14 residues. The CDR3 here is CASSTGLGIYEQFF. In nucleotides, the CDR3 is TGTGCCAGTAGTACGGGACTTGGGATCTATGAGCAGTTCTTC. Filled out from reference TRBV19 and TRBJ2-1, the complete variable domain reads DGGITQSPKYLFRKEGQNVTLSCEQNLNHDAMYWYRQDPGQGLRLIYYSQIVNDFQKGDIAEGYSVSREKKESFPLTVTSAQKNPTAFYLCASSTGLGIYEQFFGPGTRLTVL.